This T cell receptor (beta chain) stems from a study of blood T cell repertoires in COVID-19. About the research overall: The cDNA or gDNA used as material had been derived from T cells, B-cell-depleted T cells, or PBMCs.

Original handling: How many nucleated cells were present was estimated from reference gene primer amplification. Sequencing was performed with immunoSEQ multiplex PCR; in TCRdb, only in-frame clones are kept and a portion is missing. For V, J and clone size, that table is used; D and trimming come from the DNA. This sample yields under 200,000 clones, of which 80% to 85% are seen a single time; roughly 14% belongs to the top ten. V shed 7 bases and J shed 2 bases, with 22 bases lying between them. The germline gives CDR1 SGHRS, CDR2 YFSETQ. CDR3 length: 16 amino acids. Enrolled during active infection, Seattle patients were then followed longitudinally.

The receptor was isolated from a woman aged 70-85 years with COVID-19, enrolled during active disease. This rearrangement joins TRBV5-1 to TRBJ2-7, with D tentatively TRBD2 (6 bases). The specimen sequenced was peripheral blood. DNA for the CDR3: TGCGCCAGCGCGATGGTTTTTGGGGGGAGTCCCTACGAGCAGTACTTC. It specifies CASAMVFGGSPYEQYF.